The rows below give T cell receptor beta chains drawn from one sample of a study of cytomegalovirus exposure and HLA in healthy donors. Method: immunoSEQ multiplex PCR; TCRdb's copy keeps in-frame clones and lacks some. This sample yields 70,000 to 95,000 clones, of which 60% to 85% are seen a single time; approximately 1.6% belongs to the top ten. The sequencing input was PBMCs. These receptors were obtained from a man in his forties in good health and CMV-seronegative. The CDR3 runs from the conserved cysteine through the conserved F or W. A D gene is named only where the DNA matches it firmly. Clone size, where shown, is once, few, many, or a class for clones that have expanded.

d_call,v_call,cdr3_length,j_call,clone_size,cdr3_aa,cdr3_nt
TRBD1,TRBV29-1,14,TRBJ2-7,.,CSVEGGQGRHEQYF,TGCAGCGTTGAGGGAGGACAGGGGAGACACGAGCAGTACTTC
TRBD1,TRBV6-5,15,TRBJ2-7,.,CASRPPGQGAHEQYF,TGTGCCAGCAGACCCCCGGGACAGGGGGCCCACGAGCAGTACTTC
TRBD1,TRBV19,14,TRBJ2-7,few,CASSPNRGAYEQYF,TGTGCCAGTAGTCCCAACAGGGGGGCCTACGAGCAGTACTTC
TRBD2,TRBV25-1,14,TRBJ2-1,.,CASSEGGGLGEQFF,TGTGCCAGCAGTGAAGGCGGGGGATTGGGTGAGCAGTTCTTC
TRBD1,TRBV6-1,15,TRBJ2-7,.,CASNLLDRRIYEQYF,TGTGCCAGCAATCTACTGGACAGGCGGATCTACGAGCAGTACTTC
TRBD2,TRBV7-9,16,TRBJ2-1,.,CASSLMWTSGYNEQFF,TGTGCCAGCAGCTTAATGTGGACTAGCGGATACAATGAGCAGTTCTTC
.,TRBV6-1,13,TRBJ1-1,.,CASRGAGATEAFF,TGTGCCAGCAGGGGCGCGGGTGCGACTGAAGCTTTCTTT
.,TRBV19,15,TRBJ2-3,.,CASSTIQGLTDTQYF,TGTGCCAGTAGTACCATACAGGGCCTCACAGATACGCAGTATTTT
.,TRBV7-6,13,TRBJ1-1,.,CASSQTGNTEAFF,TGTGCCAGCAGCCAGACAGGGAACACTGAAGCTTTCTTT
.,TRBV7-9,12,TRBJ2-1,.,CASSPPAGEQFF,TGTGCCAGCAGCCCCCCCGCAGGTGAGCAGTTCTTC
TRBD2,TRBV14,15,TRBJ2-5,once,CASSQGLAGAETQYF,TGTGCCAGCAGCCAAGGCCTAGCGGGAGCGGAGACCCAGTACTTC
TRBD2,TRBV10-3,15,TRBJ2-1,.,CAIRAETSGRGEQFF,TGTGCCATCAGAGCCGAGACTAGCGGGAGAGGTGAGCAGTTCTTC
TRBD1,TRBV10-3,16,TRBJ1-6,.,CAISAASGTENSPLHF,TGTGCCATCAGTGCCGCTTCTGGGACAGAGAATTCACCCCTCCACTTT
.,TRBV2,16,TRBJ1-4,.,CASRDNPGDLNEKLFF,TGTGCCAGCAGGGATAATCCAGGGGATTTGAATGAAAAACTGTTTTTT
TRBD1,TRBV28,15,TRBJ1-6,.,CASSLTGQPNSPLHF,TGTGCCAGCAGTTTAACGGGACAGCCTAATTCACCCCTCCACTTT
.,TRBV5-6,17,TRBJ2-7,.,CASSERTLGQPLHEQYF,TGTGCCAGCAGCGAGAGGACCCTGGGACAACCCCTTCACGAGCAGTACTTC
.,TRBV7-9,14,TRBJ1-1,.,CASSLDSVNTEAFF,TGTGCCAGCAGCCTCGACAGTGTGAACACTGAAGCTTTCTTT
.,TRBV7-6,12,TRBJ2-7,.,CASGTNVYEQYF,TGTGCCAGCGGGACAAACGTCTACGAGCAGTACTTC
TRBD1,TRBV6-6,15,TRBJ1-5,.,CASSKETGGNQPQHF,TGTGCCAGCAGTAAGGAGACAGGGGGCAATCAGCCCCAGCATTTT
TRBD1,TRBV9,14,TRBJ1-2,.,CASSFRDSNYGYTF,TGTGCCAGCAGCTTCCGGGACAGCAACTATGGCTACACCTTC
TRBD1,TRBV29-1,13,TRBJ1-2,once,CSVTGGFAYGYTF,TGCAGCGTTACAGGGGGGTTTGCCTATGGCTACACCTTC
.,TRBV19,15,TRBJ1-5,.,CASSMFGQNNQPQHF,TGTGCCAGTAGTATGTTCGGACAGAACAATCAGCCCCAGCATTTT
TRBD1,TRBV18,16,TRBJ2-3,.,CASSIRQGASTDTQYF,TGTGCCAGCTCGATCCGACAGGGGGCTAGCACAGATACGCAGTATTTT
TRBD1,TRBV27,17,TRBJ2-2,.,CASSWTGGGRNTGELFF,TGTGCCAGCAGTTGGACAGGGGGCGGTAGAAACACCGGGGAGCTGTTTTTT
.,TRBV19,13,TRBJ1-1,.,CASSIPPNTEAFF,TGTGCCAGTAGTATCCCTCCGAACACTGAAGCTTTCTTT
.,TRBV30,12,TRBJ1-1,.,CAWSPRNTEAFF,TGTGCCTGGAGTCCGCGGAACACTGAAGCTTTCTTT
.,TRBV11-3,14,TRBJ2-7,.,CASSLEHGNYEQYF,TGTGCCAGCAGCTTAGAACACGGGAACTACGAGCAGTACTTC
.,TRBV6-5,14,TRBJ1-4,.,CASGGVFRSEKLFF,TGTGCCAGCGGCGGGGTCTTTCGGAGTGAAAAACTGTTTTTT
.,TRBV11-1,15,TRBJ1-3,.,CASSLGSNSGNTIYF,TGTGCCAGCAGCTTAGGGAGCAACTCTGGAAACACCATATATTTT
.,TRBV25-1,18,TRBJ2-1,.,CASSDPHGIVQSYNEQFF,TGTGCCAGCAGTGATCCCCATGGTATAGTCCAATCCTACAATGAGCAGTTCTTC
.,TRBV5-4,15,TRBJ1-4,once,CASSLGGELNEKLFF,TGTGCCAGCAGCTTGGGCGGCGAACTTAATGAAAAACTGTTTTTT
TRBD1,TRBV7-9,15,TRBJ1-3,.,CSSSDKGTGGNTIYF,TGTTCCAGCAGCGATAAGGGGACAGGTGGAAACACCATATATTTT
TRBD1,TRBV28,14,TRBJ1-1,once,CASRIRGQGPEAFF,TGTGCCAGCAGGATCCGGGGACAGGGGCCTGAAGCTTTCTTT
.,TRBV6-1,15,TRBJ1-2,.,CASSSRREGNYGYTF,TGTGCCAGCAGTTCCCGCCGGGAAGGAAACTATGGCTACACCTTC
TRBD1,TRBV10-3,15,TRBJ1-5,.,CAISGTSGQDQPQHF,TGTGCCATCAGTGGGACCTCGGGACAGGACCAGCCCCAGCATTTT
TRBD1,TRBV28,17,TRBJ2-3,.,CASTEPEQGASTDTQYF,TGTGCCAGCACCGAACCCGAACAGGGGGCTAGCACAGATACGCAGTATTTT